The source of this T cell receptor (beta chain) is a study of blood T cells in healthy people across ages. The length of the CDR3 is 14 residues. With 4 bases removed from V and 2 bases from J, the gap between germline ends came to 12 bases. Germline CDR1 and CDR2: SGHNT and YENEEA. In its sample, this clonotype was seen a few times. What it recognizes is unknown. Study-level findings and limits: Naive T cell percentage strongly correlated with TCR beta diversity. Long-lived and aged donors differed, with more naive CD4+ cells and higher diversity in the long-lived. Researchers deemed the diversity estimates from one million T cells underestimates.

The second PCR ran about 6 to 12 cycles with a sample-barcoded 5' primer and J-beta primers. TCRdb re-called the 5' RACE reads through MiXCR, storing one row per CDR3 protein. The table includes roughly 410,000 distinct CDR3 sequences, 45% to 60% detected once. The study drew donors from healthy Caucasian individuals in Russia aged about 6 to 90. The TCR sequence derives from a man aged 60 to 75 in good health. The sample consisted of blood. The V call is TRBV11-3, the J call TRBJ2-7, with TRBD1 as a possible D gene (6 bases). As DNA, the CDR3 is TGTGCCAGCAGCTCAAGACAGGCCCCCTACGAGCAGTACTTC. Translation: CASSSRQAPYEQYF.